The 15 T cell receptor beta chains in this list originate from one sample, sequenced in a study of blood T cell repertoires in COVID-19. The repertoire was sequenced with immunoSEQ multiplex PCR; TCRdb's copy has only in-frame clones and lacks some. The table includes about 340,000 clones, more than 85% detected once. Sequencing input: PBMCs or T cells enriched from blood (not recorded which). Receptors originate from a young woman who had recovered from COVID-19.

The CDR3 nucleotides are TGTGCCACCAGCAGAGATTGGGGACGACTAGCCCAAGAGACCCAGTACTTC. It encodes CATSRDWGRLAQETQYF. The rearrangement uses TRBV15 and TRBJ2-5; TRBD2 aligns across 7 bases. The CDR3 runs 17 residues. Germline CDR1 is LNHNV and CDR2 is YYDKDF (reference sequence). Losses at the gene ends were 0 bases for V and 1 base for J; bases not matched to a gene: 8.

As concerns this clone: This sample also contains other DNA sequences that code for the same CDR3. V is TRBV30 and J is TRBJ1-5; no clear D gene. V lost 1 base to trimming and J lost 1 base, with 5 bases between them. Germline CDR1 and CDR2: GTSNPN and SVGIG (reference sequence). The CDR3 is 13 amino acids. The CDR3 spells CAWSASSNQPQHF. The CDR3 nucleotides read TGTGCCTGGAGTGCATCCAGCAATCAGCCCCAGCATTTT.

The DNA of the CDR3 is TGTGCCACCAGCATCGGACTTGGCACCGGGGAGCTGTTTTTT. Protein product: CATSIGLGTGELFF. The V and J genes are TRBV15 and TRBJ2-2; D is possibly TRBD2 (5 bases). The CDR3 covers 14 residues. V was pared by 4 bases and J by 4 bases, with 10 bases between. Germline CDR1 LNHNV, CDR2 YYDKDF (reference sequence).

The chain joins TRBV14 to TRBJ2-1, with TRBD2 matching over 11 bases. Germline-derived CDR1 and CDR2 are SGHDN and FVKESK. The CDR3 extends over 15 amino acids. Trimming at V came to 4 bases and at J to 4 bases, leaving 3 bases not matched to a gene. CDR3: CASSPLAGGYNEQFF. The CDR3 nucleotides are TGTGCCAGCAGCCCTTTAGCGGGGGGGTACAATGAGCAGTTCTTC.

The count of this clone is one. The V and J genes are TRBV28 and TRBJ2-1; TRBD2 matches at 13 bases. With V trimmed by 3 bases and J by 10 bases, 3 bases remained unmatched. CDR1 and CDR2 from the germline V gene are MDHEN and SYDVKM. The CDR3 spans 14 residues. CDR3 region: CASSLRLAGGEQFF. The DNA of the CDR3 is TGTGCCAGCAGTTTGAGACTAGCGGGAGGCGAGCAGTTCTTC.

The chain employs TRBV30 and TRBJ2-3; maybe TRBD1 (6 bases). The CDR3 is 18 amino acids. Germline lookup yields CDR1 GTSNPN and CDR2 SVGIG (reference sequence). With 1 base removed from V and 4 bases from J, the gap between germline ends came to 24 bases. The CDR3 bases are TGTGCCTGGAGTGCGACTTTCGGCAGGGGCAATAAGGCAGATACGCAGTATTTT. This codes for CAWSATFGRGNKADTQYF. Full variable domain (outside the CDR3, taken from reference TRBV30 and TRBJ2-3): SQTIHQWPATLVQPVGSPLSLECTVEGTSNPNLYWYRQAAGRGLQLLFYSVGIGQISSEVPQNLSASRPQDRQFILSSKKLLLSDSGFYLCAWSATFGRGNKADTQYFGPGTRLTVL.

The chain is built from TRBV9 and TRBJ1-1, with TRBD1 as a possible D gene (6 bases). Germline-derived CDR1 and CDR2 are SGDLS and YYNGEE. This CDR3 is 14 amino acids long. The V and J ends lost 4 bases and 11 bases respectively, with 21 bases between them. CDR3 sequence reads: CASSPQNREAEAFF. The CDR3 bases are TGTGCCAGCAGCCCTCAGAACAGGGAAGCCGAGGCTTTCTTT.

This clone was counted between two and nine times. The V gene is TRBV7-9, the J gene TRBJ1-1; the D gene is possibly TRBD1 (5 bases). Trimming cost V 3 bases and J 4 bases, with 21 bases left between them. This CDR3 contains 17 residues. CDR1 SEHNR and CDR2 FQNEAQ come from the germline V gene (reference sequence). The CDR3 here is CASSFRRGMFYGTEAFF. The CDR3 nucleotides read TGTGCCAGCAGCTTTCGAAGGGGAATGTTTTACGGCACTGAAGCTTTCTTT.

As DNA, the CDR3 is TGTGCCAGCCGTACCTACAATGAGCAGTTCTTC. Translating gives CASRTYNEQFF. The V call is TRBV19, the J call TRBJ2-1; the D is unclear. Germline V gene sequence: CDR1 LNHDA, CDR2 SQIVND (reference sequence). The CDR3 runs 11 residues. V was clipped by 9 bases and J by 2 bases, with 5 bases between them.

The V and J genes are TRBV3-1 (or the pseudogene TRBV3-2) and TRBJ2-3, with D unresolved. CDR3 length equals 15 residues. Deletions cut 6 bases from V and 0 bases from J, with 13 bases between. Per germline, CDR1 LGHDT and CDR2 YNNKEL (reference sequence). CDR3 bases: TGTGCCAGCAGTCAGAACCCGTCTAGCACAGATACGCAGTATTTT. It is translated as CASSQNPSSTDTQYF.

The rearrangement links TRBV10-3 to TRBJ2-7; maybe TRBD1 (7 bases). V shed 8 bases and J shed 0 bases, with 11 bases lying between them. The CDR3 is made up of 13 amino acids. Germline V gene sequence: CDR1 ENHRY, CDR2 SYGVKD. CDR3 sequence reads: CAIAGTVSYEQYF. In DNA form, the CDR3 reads TGTGCCATCGCGGGGACAGTCTCCTACGAGCAGTACTTC.

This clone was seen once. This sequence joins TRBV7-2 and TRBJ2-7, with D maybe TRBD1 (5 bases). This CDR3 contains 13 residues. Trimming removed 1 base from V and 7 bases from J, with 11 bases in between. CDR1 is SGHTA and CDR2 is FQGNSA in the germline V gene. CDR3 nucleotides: TGTGCCAGCAGCTTAGACAGGTCGGGTGAGCAGTACTTC. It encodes CASSLDRSGEQYF.

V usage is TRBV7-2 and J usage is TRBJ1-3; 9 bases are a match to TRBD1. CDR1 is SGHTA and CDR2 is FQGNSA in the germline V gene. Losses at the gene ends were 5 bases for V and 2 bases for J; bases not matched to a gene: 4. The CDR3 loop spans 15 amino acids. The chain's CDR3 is CASSPGTGTGNTIYF. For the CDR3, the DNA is TGTGCCAGCAGCCCCGGGACAGGGACTGGAAACACCATATATTTT.

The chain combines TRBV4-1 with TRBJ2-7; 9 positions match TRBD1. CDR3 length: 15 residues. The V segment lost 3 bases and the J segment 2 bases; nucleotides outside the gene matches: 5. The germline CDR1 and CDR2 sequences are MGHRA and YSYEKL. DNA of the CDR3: TGCGCCAGCAGCCATACCGGGACAGGGACCTACGAGCAGTACTTC. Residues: CASSHTGTGTYEQYF.

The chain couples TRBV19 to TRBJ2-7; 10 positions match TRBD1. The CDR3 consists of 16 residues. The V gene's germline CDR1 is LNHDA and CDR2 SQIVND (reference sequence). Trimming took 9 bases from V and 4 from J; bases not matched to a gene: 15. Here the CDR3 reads CASTPGDRGSAYEQYF. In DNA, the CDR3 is TGTGCCAGCACCCCCGGGGACAGGGGTTCCGCTTACGAGCAGTACTTC.